This TCR beta chain was captured by sequencing in a study of regulatory T cells in long-lasting Graves disease. Study information: Positivity for TSH receptor antibodies plus over 5 years of antithyroid drugs meant persistent Graves' disease. Study-wide findings and caveats: Thyroid tissue went unexamined; only peripheral blood was analyzed. Relative to newly diagnosed Graves' patients, persistent ones had lower TCR diversity.

Arm-PCR of CDR3 regions and iRepertoire HTBI primers were the basis on which TCR beta libraries were built. One entry per CDR3 protein, called by TCRdb with MiXCR from the multiplex PCR reads. Counted here are hundreds of thousands of distinct CDR3 sequences, 25% to 30% occurring once; the ten biggest clones make up around 40%. Germline V gene data show CDR1 as KGHSH and CDR2 as LQKENI. The V and J ends lost 0 bases and 8 bases, in that order; junction bases with no gene match: 5. The CDR3 extends over 14 amino acids. The time point denotes: persistent/refractory GD, antithyroid drugs over 5 years with positive TRAb. PBMCs provided the RNA from which the TCR library was made. On this clonotype itself: What it binds is not known.

This receptor was taken from a female donor with Graves disease. This chain uses TRBV18 with TRBJ1-2, with 8 bases fitting TRBD1. Material: peripheral blood mononuclear cells (PBMCs), obtained when the disease was refractory, from a patient treated with antithyroid drugs. The DNA of the CDR3 is TGTGCCAGCTCACCACCCGAGGACAGGGAGGGCTACACCTTC. Amino acid sequence: CASSPPEDREGYTF.